The 20 T cell receptor beta chains reported below all come from one sample, sequenced in a study of blood T cell repertoires in COVID-19. Sequencing used immunoSEQ multiplex PCR; TCRdb keeps in-frame clones, though not all of them. The sample has more than 350,000 clones; roughly 88% are singletons. The sequenced sample was PBMCs or T cells enriched from blood (not recorded which). These receptors originate from a woman younger than 30 who had been exposed to COVID-19.

The CDR3 DNA reads TGTGCCAGCAGCCCCGGGACAGCTTCTAACTATGGCTACACCTTC. Translating gives CASSPGTASNYGYTF. The chain has TRBV11-1 and TRBJ1-2; 7 positions agree with TRBD1. The CDR3 has 15 amino acids. Trimming cost V 5 bases and J 0 bases; bases outside gene matches: 6. The germline V gene encodes CDR1 SGHAT and CDR2 FQDESV (reference sequence). Combining the CDR3 with reference TRBV11-1 and TRBJ1-2 gives the whole variable domain EAEVAQSPRYKITEKSQAVAFWCDPISGHATLYWYRQILGQGPELLVQFQDESVVDDSQLPKDRFSAERLKGVDSTLKIQPAELGDSAMYLCASSPGTASNYGYTFGSGTRLTVV.

The V and J genes are TRBV30 and TRBJ2-5, with D possibly TRBD1 on 5 matching bases. The CDR3 totals 12 residues. Germline V gene data show CDR1 as GTSNPN and CDR2 as SVGIG (reference sequence). The CDR3 region is CAGKGDGETQYF. The DNA for the CDR3 is TGTGCTGGGAAAGGGGATGGAGAGACCCAGTACTTC.

The V call is TRBV6-5, the J call TRBJ2-2, with D perhaps matching TRBD2 (6 bases). The CDR3 extends over 16 amino acids. Germline CDR1 is MNHEY and CDR2 is SVGAGI. The V gene lost 2 bases and the J gene lost 4 bases, with 14 bases spanning the gap. The CDR3 coding sequence is TGTGCCAGCAGTTACGGGGGGTGGGGCAGCACCGGGGAGCTGTTTTTT. Translation gives CASSYGGWGSTGELFF.

The rearrangement joins TRBV10-3 to TRBJ2-7, with D maybe TRBD1 (5 bases). V lost 7 bases and J 6 bases, leaving 13 bases between the germline ends. Germline CDR1 ENHRY, CDR2 SYGVKD. This CDR3 is built from 12 residues. CDR3 DNA sequence: TGTGCCATCAACGCAGACAGAACCGAGCAGTACTTC. It is translated as CAINADRTEQYF.

V is TRBV28 and J is TRBJ1-1, with D tentatively TRBD1 (5 bases). Looked up from germline, CDR1 is MDHEN and CDR2 is SYDVKM. Trimming left V 6 bases short and J 6 bases short, with 26 bases between. This CDR3 has 17 amino acids. The CDR3 region is CASRSALSRDMYPEAFF. The CDR3 bases are TGTGCCAGCAGGTCCGCCCTGAGCAGGGATATGTACCCTGAAGCTTTCTTT.

The rearrangement links TRBV7-9 to TRBJ1-6; D uncertain. The CDR3 is made up of 15 amino acids. V lost 9 bases to trimming and J lost 2 bases, with 14 bases between them. Germline V gives CDR1 SEHNR, CDR2 FQNEAQ (reference sequence). CDR3 protein: CASTPSEAYNSPLHF. CDR3 bases: TGTGCCAGTACTCCTTCGGAGGCCTATAATTCACCCCTCCACTTT.

This chain links TRBV7-9 with TRBJ1-1; no definite D call. Trimming shortened V by 4 bases and J by 1 base, and 7 bases separated the two germline ends. The CDR3 loop spans 13 amino acids. Looked up from germline, CDR1 is SEHNR and CDR2 is FQNEAQ (reference sequence). The CDR3 loop is CASSSSGNTEAFF. Written as DNA, the CDR3 is TGTGCCAGCAGCTCATCGGGGAACACTGAAGCTTTCTTT.

The J gene is TRBJ2-7, the V gene TRBV28, with 8 bases that match TRBD2. The germline V gene encodes CDR1 MDHEN and CDR2 SYDVKM. The length of the CDR3 is 14 residues. J lost 3 bases, V lost 5 bases, and 6 bases had no gene match. The CDR3 DNA reads as TGTGCCAGCAGTCGCGGGGGGTTGGACTACGAGCAGTACTTC. It specifies CASSRGGLDYEQYF.

The chain combines TRBV27 with TRBJ2-7; D not resolved. The length of the CDR3 is 14 residues. V lost 6 bases and J lost 3, with 15 bases in between. From germline, CDR1 is MNHEY and CDR2 SMNVEV (reference sequence). CDR3 in DNA: TGTGCCAGCAGCCCTAGTCCAGTTAGCTACGAGCAGTACTTC. Translating gives CASSPSPVSYEQYF.

The chain joins TRBV19 to TRBJ1-2; weak D call: TRBD1 (6 bases). CDR1 is LNHDA and CDR2 is SQIVND in the germline V gene (reference sequence). Trimming stripped 6 bases from V and 7 bases from J, with 15 bases between. The CDR3 length is 13 residues. DNA of the CDR3: TGTGCCAGTAGGGCAGGGGAGTATCGTGGCTACACCTTC. Translated, it gives CASRAGEYRGYTF. Full variable domain (missing parts from reference TRBV19 and TRBJ1-2): DGGITQSPKYLFRKEGQNVTLSCEQNLNHDAMYWYRQDPGQGLRLIYYSQIVNDFQKGDIAEGYSVSREKKESFPLTVTSAQKNPTAFYLCASRAGEYRGYTFGSGTRLTVV.

The J gene is TRBJ2-7, the V gene TRBV11-2; 7 bases fit TRBD1. With V trimmed by 1 base and J by 6 bases, 3 bases remained unmatched. Germline-derived CDR1 and CDR2 are SGHAT and FQNNGV. The CDR3 is made up of 13 amino acids. CDR3 DNA sequence: TGTGCCAGCAGCTTAGCCACAGGGGCCGAGCAGTACTTC. Translating gives CASSLATGAEQYF.

V gene TRBV7-6 combines with J gene TRBJ2-3, with 9 nucleotides matching TRBD1. Germline V gene data show CDR1 as SGHVS and CDR2 as FNYEAQ. CDR3 size: 18 residues. V dropped 1 base and J dropped 5; count of bases not matched to a gene: 13. CDR3 DNA: TGTGCCAGCAGCTTAGATCCGAGGTTGGGACAGGGTATAGATACGCAGTATTTT. This encodes CASSLDPRLGQGIDTQYF. Complete variable domain (other parts from reference TRBV7-6 and TRBJ2-3): GAGVSQSPRYKVTKRGQDVALRCDPISGHVSLYWYRQALGQGPEFLTYFNYEAQQDKSGLPNDRFSAERPEGSISTLTIQRTEQRDSAMYRCASSLDPRLGQGIDTQYFGPGTRLTVL.

CDR3 region: CASTLARLANYEQYF. DNA for the CDR3: TGTGCCAGCACCCTCGCCCGACTAGCGAACTACGAGCAGTACTTC. This chain connects TRBV28 to TRBJ2-7; 8 bases are shared with TRBD2. Germline loops: CDR1 MDHEN, CDR2 SYDVKM. The CDR3 has 15 residues. Germline trimming cut 7 bases from V and 3 bases from J; bases unmatched to any gene: 11.

This sequence joins TRBV11-2 and TRBJ2-5; D unresolved. CDR3 length: 15 residues. CDR1 is SGHAT and CDR2 is FQNNGV in the germline V gene. Trimming took off 6 bases at V and 4 bases at J, with 18 bases between the two ends. CDR3 in DNA: TGTGCCAGCAGACATCCTGGCATAAAAAGAGAGACCCAGTACTTC. Translated, it gives CASRHPGIKRETQYF.

This clone was found a few times. The rearrangement uses TRBV24-1 and TRBJ2-1; 13 bases match TRBD2. V lost 3 bases to trimming and J lost 8 bases; unmatched junction nucleotides: 12. CDR3 size: 18 residues. The germline V gene encodes CDR1 KGHDR and CDR2 SFDVKD. The CDR3 here is CATSDQPGLAGHFYEQFF. The DNA for the CDR3 is TGTGCCACCAGTGATCAACCGGGACTAGCGGGACACTTCTATGAGCAGTTCTTC.

This rearrangement joins TRBV25-1 to TRBJ1-2; D is unclear. CDR1 is MGHDK and CDR2 is SYGVNS in the germline V gene. Deletions cut 4 bases from V and 3 bases from J, with 15 bases between. The CDR3 spans 15 residues. The CDR3 coding sequence is TGTGCCAGCAGTGGACCTTACGAGGGCCACTATGGCTACACCTTC. Translated, it gives CASSGPYEGHYGYTF.

V is TRBV5-5 and J is TRBJ1-5; D remains unclear. The germline V gene encodes CDR1 SGHKS and CDR2 YYEKEE (reference sequence). V was clipped by 5 bases and J by 2 bases, with 11 bases between them. The CDR3 length is 14 residues. The CDR3 reads CASRRELGNQPQHF. For the CDR3, the DNA is TGTGCCAGCAGGAGGGAGTTAGGCAATCAGCCCCAGCATTTT.

The J gene is TRBJ1-1, the V gene TRBV7-8; D is unclear. The germline V gene has CDR1 SGHVS and CDR2 FQNEAQ. The germline V and J ends were trimmed by 1 base and 4 bases, with 7 bases remaining between them. CDR3 size: 13 residues. The CDR3 is CASSLGETTEAFF. The CDR3 DNA sequence: TGTGCCAGCAGCTTAGGGGAGACCACTGAAGCTTTCTTT. The full variable domain, completed using reference TRBV7-8 and TRBJ1-1, is GAGVSQSPRYKVAKRGQDVALRCDPISGHVSLFWYQQALGQGPEFLTYFQNEAQLDKSGLPSDRFFAERPEGSVSTLKIQRTQQEDSAVYLCASSLGETTEAFFGQGTRLTVV.

This sequence joins TRBV2 and TRBJ2-3, with 10 nucleotides matching TRBD2. Germline V gene sequence: CDR1 SNHLY, CDR2 FYNNEI. J was trimmed by 4 bases and V by 6 bases; bases with no gene match: 10. This CDR3 is built from 16 residues. CDR3 region: CASREYGLAEPDTQYF. For the CDR3, the DNA is TGTGCCAGCAGGGAATACGGACTAGCGGAACCAGATACGCAGTATTTT.

The V gene is TRBV7-6, the J gene TRBJ2-1; D may be TRBD1 (5 bases). This CDR3 contains 13 residues. V was pared by 6 bases and J by 4 bases, with 10 bases between. Germline V CDR1 and CDR2: SGHVS, FNYEAQ. CDR3 DNA: TGTGCCAGCAGTCGGACATCTTACAATGAGCAGTTCTTC. This sequence encodes CASSRTSYNEQFF.